This T cell receptor beta chain was sequenced during a study of regulatory T cells in long-lasting Graves disease. Time point denoted: persistent/refractory GD, antithyroid drugs over 5 years with positive TRAb. Construction of the TCR library relied on RNA isolated from PBMCs. Criteria from the American Thyroid Association guidelines were applied to diagnose Graves' disease. Staff took about 10 milliliters of peripheral blood and put it into EDTA tubes. The CDR3 has 14 amino acids. Trimming removed 7 bases from V and 7 bases from J; junction bases left unmatched: 9. CDR1 and CDR2 (germline): MNHNS, SASEGT. To make TCR beta libraries, researchers used iRepertoire HTBI primers and Arm-PCR of CDR3 regions. TCRdb re-derived calls from the multiplex PCR reads in MiXCR, one entry per CDR3 protein. Among a few hundred thousand distinct CDR3 sequences, over 20% were seen once, and the ten largest hold approximately 14%.

Findings and limits, study-wide: There was favoring of TRBV28, TRBJ1-2 and TRBJ2-5 in persistent disease.

This clonotype was observed at least ten times. Its antigen is unknown. Material: peripheral blood mononuclear cells (PBMCs), obtained when the disease was refractory, from a patient treated with antithyroid drugs. This receptor was identified in a female donor with Graves disease. The V and J genes are TRBV6-1 and TRBJ1-5; 8 positions agree with TRBD1. The CDR3 loop is CASTLGQAGQPQHF. CDR3 nucleotides: TGTGCCAGCACCCTGGGACAGGCCGGGCAGCCCCAGCATTTT.